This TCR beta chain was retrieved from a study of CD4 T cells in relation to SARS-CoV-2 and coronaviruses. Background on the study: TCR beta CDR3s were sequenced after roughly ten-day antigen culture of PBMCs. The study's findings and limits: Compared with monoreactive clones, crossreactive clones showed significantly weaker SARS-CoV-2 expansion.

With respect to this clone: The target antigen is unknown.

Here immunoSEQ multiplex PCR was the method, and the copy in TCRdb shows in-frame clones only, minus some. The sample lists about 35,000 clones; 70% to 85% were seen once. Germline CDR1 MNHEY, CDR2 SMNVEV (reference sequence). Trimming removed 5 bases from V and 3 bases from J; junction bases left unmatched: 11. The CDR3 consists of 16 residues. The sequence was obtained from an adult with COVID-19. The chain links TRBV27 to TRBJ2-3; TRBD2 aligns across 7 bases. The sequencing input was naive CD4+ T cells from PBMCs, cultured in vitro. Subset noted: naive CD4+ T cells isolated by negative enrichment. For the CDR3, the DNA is TGTGCCAGCAGTACATACATGCGGGAGCGGACAGATACGCAGTATTTT. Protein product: CASSTYMRERTDTQYF.